A few counts support the clone carrying this TCR beta chain. This entry belongs to a study of PD-1 blockade in mismatch repair-deficient tumors. Study background: All were previously treated, progressing patients with about 12 mismatch repair-deficient cancer types.

Clones were sequenced by immunoSEQ multiplex PCR, and TCRdb holds only the in-frame ones, with some missing. The sample shows roughly 80,000 clones, about 84% of them seen only once. The CDR3 has 10 residues. Trimming took off 8 bases at V and 6 bases at J, with 7 bases between the two ends. CDR1 is MGHDK and CDR2 is SYGVNS in the germline V gene. Here the sequenced sample was peripheral blood, taken 12 weeks after starting pembrolizumab. The V call is TRBV25-1, the J call TRBJ1-1, with a weak D call TRBD1 (5 bases). This sequence was found in an adult with mismatch repair-deficient cancer. The CDR3 DNA reads as TGTGCCAGCTGGGGGGCTGAAGCTTTCTTT. It codes for CASWGAEAFF.